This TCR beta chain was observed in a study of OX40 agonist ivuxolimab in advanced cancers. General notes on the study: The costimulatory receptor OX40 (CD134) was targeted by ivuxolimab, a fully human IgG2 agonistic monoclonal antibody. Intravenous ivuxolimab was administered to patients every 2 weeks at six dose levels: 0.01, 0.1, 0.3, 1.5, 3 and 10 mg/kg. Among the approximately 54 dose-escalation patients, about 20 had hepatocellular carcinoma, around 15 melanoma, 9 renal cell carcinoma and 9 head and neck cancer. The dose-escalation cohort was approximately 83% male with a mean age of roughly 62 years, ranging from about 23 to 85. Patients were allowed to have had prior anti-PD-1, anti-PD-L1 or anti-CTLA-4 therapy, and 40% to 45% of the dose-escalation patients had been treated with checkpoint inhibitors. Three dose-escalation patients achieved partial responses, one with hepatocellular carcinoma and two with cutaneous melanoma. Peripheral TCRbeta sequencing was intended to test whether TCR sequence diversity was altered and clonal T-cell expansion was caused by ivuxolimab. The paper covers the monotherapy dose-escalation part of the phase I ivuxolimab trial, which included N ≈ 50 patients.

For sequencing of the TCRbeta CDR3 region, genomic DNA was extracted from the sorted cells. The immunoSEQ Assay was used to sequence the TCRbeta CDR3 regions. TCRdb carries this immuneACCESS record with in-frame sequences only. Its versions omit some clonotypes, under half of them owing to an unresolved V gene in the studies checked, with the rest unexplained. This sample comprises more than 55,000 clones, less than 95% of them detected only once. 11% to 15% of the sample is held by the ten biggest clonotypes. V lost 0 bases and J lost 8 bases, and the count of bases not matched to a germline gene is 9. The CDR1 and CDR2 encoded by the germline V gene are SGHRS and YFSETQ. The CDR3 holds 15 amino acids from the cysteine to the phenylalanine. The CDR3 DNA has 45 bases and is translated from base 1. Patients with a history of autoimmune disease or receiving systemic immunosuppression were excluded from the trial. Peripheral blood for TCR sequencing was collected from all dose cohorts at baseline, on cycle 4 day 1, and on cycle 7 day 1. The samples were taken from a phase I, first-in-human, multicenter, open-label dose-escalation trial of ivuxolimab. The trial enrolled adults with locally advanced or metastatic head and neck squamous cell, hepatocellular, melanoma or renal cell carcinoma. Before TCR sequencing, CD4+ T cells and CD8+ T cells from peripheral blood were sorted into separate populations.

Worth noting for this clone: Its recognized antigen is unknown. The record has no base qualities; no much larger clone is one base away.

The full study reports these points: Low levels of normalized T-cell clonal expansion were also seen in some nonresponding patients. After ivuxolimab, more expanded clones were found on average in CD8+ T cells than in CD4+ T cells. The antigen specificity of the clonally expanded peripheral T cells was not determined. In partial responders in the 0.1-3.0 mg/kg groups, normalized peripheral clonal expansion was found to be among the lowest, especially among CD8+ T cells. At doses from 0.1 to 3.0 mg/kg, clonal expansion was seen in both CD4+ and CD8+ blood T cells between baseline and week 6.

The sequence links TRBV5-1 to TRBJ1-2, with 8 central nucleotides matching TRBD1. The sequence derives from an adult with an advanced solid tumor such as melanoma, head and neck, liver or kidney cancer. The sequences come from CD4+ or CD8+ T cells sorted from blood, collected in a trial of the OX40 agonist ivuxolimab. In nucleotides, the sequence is TGCGCCAGCAGCTTGGCCAGCACAGGGGGGCGCGGCTACACCTTC. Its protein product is CASSLASTGGRGYTF.